This T cell receptor (beta chain) was identified during a study of T-cell memory formation after mild COVID-19. This clonotype was counted a few times. In germline, CDR1 is DFQATT, CDR2 SNEGSKA (reference sequence). The CDR3 has 18 residues. Trimming took 4 bases from V and 0 from J; bases not matched to a gene: 7. TCRdb processed the 5' RACE reads anew with MiXCR; each CDR3 protein has one entry. This table has around 300,000 distinct CDR3 sequences, approximately 15% appearing once. The sequenced sample consisted of PBMCs or a T cell subset sorted from them (not recorded which). This TCR came from a young man who had mild COVID-19 (a few samples of this study predate the infection). Cell type and time point are not known. J is TRBJ2-1 and V is TRBV20-1; 15 bases are a match to TRBD2. The CDR3, as DNA: TGCAGTGCTATGGGACTAGCGGGGGGTTGGAGCTCCTACAATGAGCAGTTCTTC. Protein sequence: CSAMGLAGGWSSYNEQFF.